This T cell receptor beta chain was identified in a study of response to subunit inactivated influenza vaccine. Looked up from germline, CDR1 is ENHRY and CDR2 is SYGVKD. With 6 bases removed from V and 4 bases from J, the gap between germline ends came to 16 bases. This CDR3 region has 14 residues. This clonotype was detected a few times. TCRdb redid the calling of the RT-PCR reads with MiXCR, one entry per CDR3 protein. The sample consists of roughly 650,000 distinct CDR3 sequences, 15% to 18% of them appearing once. Source: PBMCs from blood, taken roughly 12 days after vaccination. The chain joins TRBV10-3 to TRBJ2-7, with D perhaps TRBD1 (5 bases). This TCR was sampled from a man aged 50-60 years who received an inactivated influenza vaccine. This CDR3 is CAISQGSMGYEQYF. The CDR3 DNA is TGTGCCATCAGCCAGGGAAGTATGGGGTACGAGCAGTACTTC.